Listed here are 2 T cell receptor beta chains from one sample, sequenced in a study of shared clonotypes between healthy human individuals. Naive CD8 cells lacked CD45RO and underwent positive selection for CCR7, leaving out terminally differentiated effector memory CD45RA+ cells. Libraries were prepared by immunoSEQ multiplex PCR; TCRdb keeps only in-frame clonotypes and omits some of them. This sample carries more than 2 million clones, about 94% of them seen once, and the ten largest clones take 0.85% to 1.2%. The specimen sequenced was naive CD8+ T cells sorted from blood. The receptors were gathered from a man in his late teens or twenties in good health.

The CDR3 nucleotides read TGTGCCAGCAGCTTATTGTTAGACTACGAGCAGTACTTC. This translates into CASSLLLDYEQYF. The chain uses TRBV7-9 and TRBJ2-7; D not certain. V was trimmed by 2 bases and J by 3 bases, leaving 8 bases between them. Germline V gene lookup returns CDR1 SEHNR and CDR2 FQNEAQ (reference sequence). The CDR3 length is 13 residues.

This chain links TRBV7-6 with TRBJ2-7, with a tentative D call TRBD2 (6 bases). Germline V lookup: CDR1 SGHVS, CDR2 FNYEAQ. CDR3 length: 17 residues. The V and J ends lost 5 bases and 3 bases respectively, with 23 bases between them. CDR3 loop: CASSPLGFSGAHYEQYF. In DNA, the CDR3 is TGTGCCAGCAGCCCCTTGGGGTTTAGCGGAGCCCACTACGAGCAGTACTTC. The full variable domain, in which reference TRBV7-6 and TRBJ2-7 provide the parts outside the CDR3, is GAGVSQSPRYKVTKRGQDVALRCDPISGHVSLYWYRQALGQGPEFLTYFNYEAQQDKSGLPNDRFSAERPEGSISTLTIQRTEQRDSAMYRCASSPLGFSGAHYEQYFGPGTRLTVT.